Listed below are T cell receptor beta chains from one sample, sequenced in a study of T-cell memory formation after mild COVID-19. TCRdb reprocessed the 5' RACE reads via MiXCR and lists one record per CDR3 protein. The table has around 370,000 distinct CDR3 sequences, approximately 21% seen once. The sequencing sample was made of PBMCs or a T cell subset sorted from them (not recorded which). Source of these receptors: an adult woman who had mild COVID-19 (a few samples of this study predate the infection). Cell type and time point are not known. Both conserved end residues are part of each CDR3. The D gene is left open where the match is weak. Expanded clones get a size class; other rows say once, few or many, or leave the size out.

D: TRBD1
V: TRBV2
J: TRBJ1-2
size: few
CDR3: CASSEAGTGQHLGYTF
DNA: TGTGCCAGCAGTGAAGCCGGGACAGGACAACATCTTGGCTACACCTTC

D: .
V: TRBV12-3/TRBV12-4
J: TRBJ2-7
size: few
CDR3: CASSLIGLLNEQYF
DNA: TGTGCCAGCAGTTTAATTGGATTGCTGAACGAGCAGTACTTC

D: .
V: TRBV24-1
J: TRBJ2-5
size: few
CDR3: CATSDLSETQYF
DNA: TGTGCCACCAGTGATTTGTCCGAGACCCAGTACTTC

D: .
V: TRBV30
J: TRBJ1-5
size: .
CDR3: CAWSPGWNQPQHF
DNA: TGTGCCTGGAGCCCAGGATGGAATCAGCCCCAGCATTTT

D: TRBD1
V: TRBV3-1
J: TRBJ1-1
size: few
CDR3: CASSHRGSAFF
DNA: TGTGCCAGCAGTCACAGGGGATCAGCTTTCTTT

D: TRBD2
V: TRBV7-6
J: TRBJ2-7
size: many
CDR3: CASSLGGDEQYF
DNA: TGTGCCAGCAGCTTGGGAGGGGACGAGCAGTACTTC

D: .
V: TRBV7-6
J: TRBJ2-3
size: .
CDR3: CASSPPLTDTQYF
DNA: TGTGCCAGCAGCCCCCCCCTTACAGATACGCAGTATTTT

D: .
V: TRBV5-1
J: TRBJ2-7
size: few
CDR3: CASSRHMLSPLYEQYF
DNA: TGCGCCAGCAGCCGCCACATGCTCTCCCCCCTCTACGAGCAGTACTTC

D: .
V: TRBV6-2/TRBV6-3
J: TRBJ2-7
size: .
CDR3: CASSYSAGQLYEQYF
DNA: TGTGCCAGCAGTTACTCAGCGGGACAGCTATACGAGCAGTACTTC

D: .
V: TRBV5-1
J: TRBJ2-1
size: few
CDR3: CASSLRYDNEQFF
DNA: TGCGCCAGCAGCTTGCGATACGACAATGAGCAGTTCTTC

D: TRBD2
V: TRBV7-2
J: TRBJ2-1
size: .
CDR3: CASSLYGTSGSNEQFF
DNA: TGTGCCAGCAGCTTATACGGGACTAGCGGGAGTAATGAGCAGTTCTTC

D: TRBD1
V: TRBV18
J: TRBJ1-1
size: few
CDR3: CASSPPGTGRRTEAFF
DNA: TGTGCCAGCTCACCACCAGGGACAGGGAGACGGACTGAAGCTTTCTTT

D: TRBD1
V: TRBV3-1
J: TRBJ1-5
size: few
CDR3: CASSQDRMQPQHF
DNA: TGTGCCAGCAGCCAGGACAGGATGCAGCCCCAGCATTTT

D: TRBD1
V: TRBV20-1
J: TRBJ2-7
size: .
CDR3: CSAARRTGGYEQYF
DNA: TGCAGTGCTGCGCGCCGGACAGGGGGCTACGAGCAGTACTTC

D: .
V: TRBV5-1
J: TRBJ1-1
size: few
CDR3: CASSLGGTGVNTEAFF
DNA: TGCGCCAGCAGCTTGGGCGGGACGGGGGTGAACACTGAAGCTTTCTTT

D: TRBD1
V: TRBV2
J: TRBJ2-7
size: .
CDR3: CASRLRDRGTTEQYF
DNA: TGTGCCAGCAGGCTCCGGGACAGGGGGACTACCGAGCAGTACTTC

D: TRBD1
V: TRBV7-6
J: TRBJ2-1
size: .
CDR3: CASSARDRAGEQFF
DNA: TGTGCCAGCAGCGCCCGGGACAGGGCAGGTGAGCAGTTCTTC

D: .
V: TRBV11-2
J: TRBJ2-7
size: .
CDR3: CASSLSPIEQYF
DNA: TGTGCCAGCAGCTTATCCCCCATCGAGCAGTACTTC

D: .
V: TRBV7-9
J: TRBJ1-1
size: .
CDR3: CASSSQDANTEAFF
DNA: TGTGCCAGCAGCTCACAAGATGCAAACACTGAAGCTTTCTTT

D: TRBD2
V: TRBV20-1
J: TRBJ2-1
size: .
CDR3: CSASGLATGEQFF
DNA: TGCAGTGCTAGTGGACTAGCAACGGGTGAGCAGTTCTTC

D: .
V: TRBV7-8
J: TRBJ1-2
size: .
CDR3: CASSLSGTNYGYTF
DNA: TGTGCCAGCAGCTTATCAGGGACTAACTATGGCTACACCTTC

D: TRBD2
V: TRBV9
J: TRBJ2-1
size: .
CDR3: CASSVDLAGHNEQFF
DNA: TGTGCCAGCAGCGTAGATCTAGCGGGGCACAATGAGCAGTTCTTC

D: TRBD2
V: TRBV7-6
J: TRBJ2-1
size: .
CDR3: CASSPSGDNEQFF
DNA: TGTGCCAGCAGCCCCAGCGGGGACAATGAGCAGTTCTTC

D: TRBD1
V: TRBV20-1
J: TRBJ1-2
size: .
CDR3: CSAPRQGDYGYTF
DNA: TGCAGTGCTCCTCGACAGGGGGACTATGGCTACACCTTC

D: .
V: TRBV25-1
J: TRBJ1-1
size: few
CDR3: CASSELVGNAPEAFF
DNA: TGTGCCAGCAGTGAATTGGTAGGGAATGCGCCTGAAGCTTTCTTT

D: .
V: TRBV24-1
J: TRBJ2-1
size: .
CDR3: CATSDSPWAEGYNEQFF
DNA: TGTGCCACCAGTGATTCCCCCTGGGCGGAAGGGTACAATGAGCAGTTCTTC

D: .
V: TRBV12-3/TRBV12-4
J: TRBJ2-5
size: .
CDR3: CASSYAGAETQYF
DNA: TGTGCCAGCAGTTATGCGGGGGCGGAGACCCAGTACTTC

D: TRBD2
V: TRBV6-2/TRBV6-3
J: TRBJ2-2
size: .
CDR3: CASRTRREFTGELFF
DNA: TGTGCCAGCAGAACGAGGCGGGAGTTCACCGGGGAGCTGTTTTTT

D: .
V: TRBV20-1
J: TRBJ1-2
size: .
CDR3: CSARLHRDYYGYTF
DNA: TGCAGTGCTAGGTTACACAGGGATTACTATGGCTACACCTTC

D: TRBD1
V: TRBV4-1
J: TRBJ2-1
size: .
CDR3: CASSQESRGRYNEQFF
DNA: TGCGCCAGCAGCCAAGAATCCAGGGGGCGATACAATGAGCAGTTCTTC

D: TRBD1
V: TRBV5-6
J: TRBJ1-1
size: .
CDR3: CASTTLDRENTEAFF
DNA: TGTGCCAGCACTACCCTGGACAGGGAGAACACTGAAGCTTTCTTT